The 24 T cell receptor beta chains given below trace back to one sample, sequenced in a study of T cells in Graves' hyperthyroidism and ophthalmopathy. Researchers took RNA transcripts and amplified the TCR beta CDR3 regions from them. When the TCR CDR3 underwent first-round RT-PCR, the HTBI primer set was used. Via MiXCR, TCRdb re-called the multiplex PCR reads, giving one row per CDR3 protein. The sample has hundreds of thousands of distinct CDR3 sequences; 15% to 20% are singletons. The sample comprised blood. These receptors originate from a woman aged 45-59 years with Graves' hyperthyroidism that later progressed to Graves' ophthalmopathy.

This clonotype occurred many times. The CDR3, as DNA: TGTGCCAGCTCAAGGACATCGTTGGGGAATGAGCAGTTCTTC. Amino acid sequence: CASSRTSLGNEQFF. The chain joins TRBV18 to TRBJ2-1; TRBD1 is a possible D gene (5 bases). V lost 5 bases and J 7 bases, leaving 15 bases between the germline ends. This CDR3 is built from 14 residues. CDR1 and CDR2 (germline): KGHSH, LQKENI. The full variable domain, with the rest looked up from reference TRBV18 and TRBJ2-1, is NAGVMQNPRHLVRRRGQEARLRCSPMKGHSHVYWYRQLPEEGLKFMVYLQKENIIDESGMPKERFSAEFPKEGPSILRIQQVVRGDSAAYFCASSRTSLGNEQFFGPGTRLTVL.

The chain employs TRBV6-1 and TRBJ2-1; 11 bases match TRBD2. The CDR3 consists of 15 residues. CDR1 and CDR2 (germline): MNHNS, SASEGT. V shed 9 bases, J shed 4 bases, and the junction held 8 bases outside the gene matches. This CDR3 is CASLTSGGKYNEQFF. The CDR3 DNA follows: TGTGCCAGTTTAACTAGCGGGGGTAAATACAATGAGCAGTTCTTC.

This rearrangement joins TRBV18 to TRBJ1-3; 7 nucleotides agree with TRBD1. Germline CDR1 reads KGHSH; CDR2 reads LQKENI. V was clipped by 6 bases and J by 3 bases; unmatched bases: 11. The CDR3 has 16 amino acids. CDR3 sequence (DNA): TGTGCCAGCTCCCTTAAGGCCGGGACAGATGGAAACACCATATATTTT. Its translation: CASSLKAGTDGNTIYF.

This clonotype was counted between two and nine times. The CDR3 DNA is TGTGCCAGCTCGGTGGGGCAGGCGCGCTACGAGCAGTACTTC. Amino acids: CASSVGQARYEQYF. The chain has TRBV18 and TRBJ2-7, with D possibly TRBD1 on 5 matching bases. The CDR3 sequence is 14 residues long. Trimming stripped 6 bases from V and 3 bases from J, with 15 bases between. Germline CDR1 is KGHSH and CDR2 is LQKENI.

The rearrangement links TRBV14 to TRBJ2-1; 9 bases are a match to TRBD2. Germline CDR1 SGHDN, CDR2 FVKESK. The V segment lost 4 bases and the J segment 4 bases; nucleotides outside the gene matches: 8. The CDR3 has 16 residues. The CDR3 DNA reads as TGTGCCAGCAGCCGGCGGCTAGCGGGGTTATACAATGAGCAGTTCTTC. Protein product: CASSRRLAGLYNEQFF.

For this clonotype: This sequence may be a read error, since a much larger clone differs from it by one base. V is TRBV20-1 and J is TRBJ2-5; D is tentatively TRBD1 or TRBD2 (5 bases each). Germline assignment: CDR1 DFQATT and CDR2 SNEGSKA (reference sequence). This CDR3 has 14 residues. V was trimmed by 4 bases and J by 5 bases, leaving 17 bases between them. The CDR3 coding sequence is TGCAGTGCTACCCCCGGGACCCGCCGGGAGACCCAGTACTTC. Translated: CSATPGTRRETQYF.

This clonotype has more than one count but fewer than ten. This chain connects TRBV6-1 to TRBJ2-2; D is possibly TRBD1 (6 bases). Trimming cost V 5 bases and J 2 bases, with 18 bases left between them. Per the germline V gene, CDR1 is MNHNS and CDR2 is SASEGT. The CDR3 is 17 residues long. CDR3 bases: TGTGCCAGCAGTCGAAACCATGGACAGCCCAACACCGGGGAGCTGTTTTTT. Residues: CASSRNHGQPNTGELFF.

There are many counts of this clonotype. The genes are TRBV7-3 and TRBJ2-1, with TRBD1 identical over 8 bases. J gave up 9 bases and V 5 bases, and 6 bases lay outside the gene matches. Germline V lookup: CDR1 SGHTA, CDR2 FQGTGA. The CDR3 contains 13 residues. DNA of the CDR3: TGTGCCAGCAGCGTAGACAGGGGTTTTGAGCAGTTCTTC. This sequence encodes CASSVDRGFEQFF.

The CDR3 bases are TGTGCCAGCGCTAAAGCGGGAGGGCCTTCAGAGACCCAGTACTTC. This sequence encodes CASAKAGGPSETQYF. V usage is TRBV13 and J usage is TRBJ2-5; 10 bases are shared with TRBD2. CDR1 is PRHDT, CDR2 FYEKMQ, per germline (reference sequence). The J segment lost 4 bases and the V segment lost 8 bases, leaving 10 bases of the junction unmatched. This CDR3 has 15 amino acids.

There are many counts of this clonotype. The chain has TRBV6-1 and TRBJ1-1, with unresolved D. Per the germline V gene, CDR1 is MNHNS and CDR2 is SASEGT. V lost 3 bases, J lost 3 bases, and 20 bases lay in between. This CDR3 has 17 residues. Written as DNA, the CDR3 is TGTGCCAGCAGTGATTCCTGGGCCAGGCGCTCTGACACTGAAGCTTTCTTT. It specifies CASSDSWARRSDTEAFF.

The chain couples TRBV7-8 to TRBJ1-2; tentatively, D is TRBD1 (5 bases). Germline CDR1 is SGHVS and CDR2 is FQNEAQ. The germline V and J ends were trimmed by 1 base and 4 bases, with 10 bases remaining between them. The CDR3 is 14 residues long. The CDR3 loop is CASSLERGSYGYTF. The CDR3 DNA follows: TGTGCCAGCAGCTTAGAAAGGGGTAGCTATGGCTACACCTTC.

V is TRBV6-2 or TRBV6-3 and J is TRBJ2-5; D is ambiguous. The CDR3 covers 13 residues. Trimming cost V 8 bases and J 0 bases, with 10 bases left between them. Per germline, CDR1 MNHEY and CDR2 SVGEGT. CDR3 residues: CASLGRYQETQYF. In DNA, the CDR3 is TGTGCCAGCCTCGGCAGGTACCAAGAGACCCAGTACTTC.

This clonotype was seen a few times. This rearrangement joins TRBV10-3 to TRBJ2-1; D is possibly TRBD2 (6 bases). The CDR3 contains 15 residues. The V gene's germline CDR1 is ENHRY and CDR2 SYGVKD. V was clipped by 0 bases and J by 9 bases, with 15 bases between them. The CDR3 loop is CAISESVGGMGEQFF. The CDR3 nucleotides are TGTGCCATCAGTGAGTCGGTGGGGGGAATGGGTGAGCAGTTCTTC.

In this sample, this clonotype turned up a few times. The chain carries TRBV11-2 and TRBJ1-5; D ambiguous. The CDR3 has 12 residues. Trimming pared 0 bases from V and 8 bases from J, leaving 5 bases between. Germline V lookup: CDR1 SGHAT, CDR2 FQNNGV. This CDR3 is CASSLDVEPQHF. CDR3 coding DNA: TGTGCCAGCAGCTTAGATGTCGAGCCCCAGCATTTT.

This clonotype was picked up a small number of times. Being one base from a much bigger clone, this may be a read error. The CDR3 ends on some other residue instead of the conserved phenylalanine or tryptophan, so this is likely a read error. The CDR3 region has the DNA TGTGCCAGCAGCGAAACCCTTTCATTAGAGACCCAGTACCTC. Protein product: CASSETLSLETQYL. The V call is TRBV11-2, the J call TRBJ2-5, with no clear D. Germline V gene sequence: CDR1 SGHAT, CDR2 FQNNGV. The V end was cut by 5 bases, the J end by 4 bases, with 14 bases between. The CDR3 contains 14 residues.

This clonotype appeared many times. The CDR3 sequence is CASTPTQGVSYEQYF. The CDR3 region has the DNA TGTGCCAGCACCCCCACGCAGGGGGTTTCCTACGAGCAGTACTTC. This sequence joins TRBV2 and TRBJ2-7; 7 bases agree with TRBD1. This CDR3 comprises 15 residues. The V and J ends lost 7 bases and 1 base, in that order; junction bases with no gene match: 10. Germline V gene sequence: CDR1 SNHLY, CDR2 FYNNEI.

The chain links TRBV4-1 to TRBJ2-3, with D perhaps matching TRBD2 (6 bases). This CDR3 is built from 15 residues. V lost 4 bases to trimming and J lost 1 base, with 12 bases between them. Per the germline V gene, CDR1 is MGHRA and CDR2 is YSYEKL. The CDR3 DNA sequence: TGCGCCAGCAGCCCCAGCGCGGGGCGCACAGATACGCAGTATTTT. This codes for CASSPSAGRTDTQYF.

V usage is TRBV6-1 and J usage is TRBJ2-1; 11 nucleotides align to TRBD1. Germline V lookup: CDR1 MNHNS, CDR2 SASEGT. The CDR3 contains 15 residues. Trimming at V came to 6 bases and at J to 9 bases, leaving 10 bases not matched to a gene. CDR3 bases: TGTGCCAGCAGCTACCGGGACAGGGGGTCTTTTGAGCAGTTCTTC. Its protein product is CASSYRDRGSFEQFF.

The J gene is TRBJ2-5, the V gene TRBV28; TRBD2 is a possible D gene (6 bases). Germline V gives CDR1 MDHEN, CDR2 SYDVKM. The CDR3 totals 15 residues. V gave up 6 bases and J gave up 5 bases, with 19 bases separating them. CDR3: CASSSQGGGSETQYF. CDR3 in DNA: TGTGCCAGCAGCTCCCAGGGAGGAGGGTCGGAGACCCAGTACTTC. The full variable domain, completed using reference TRBV28 and TRBJ2-5, is DVKVTQSSRYLVKRTGEKVFLECVQDMDHENMFWYRQDPGLGLRLIYFSYDVKMKEKGDIPEGYSVSREKKERFSLILESASTNQTSMYLCASSSQGGGSETQYFGPGTRLLVL.

This clonotype was observed at least ten times. The chain has TRBV20-1 and TRBJ1-2, with a weak D call TRBD1 (5 bases). Germline V gene sequence: CDR1 DFQATT, CDR2 SNEGSKA (reference sequence). The CDR3 loop spans 14 amino acids. The germline V and J ends were trimmed by 5 bases and 4 bases, with 17 bases remaining between them. CDR3 protein: CSAGRDGGGYGYTF. The DNA of the CDR3 is TGCAGTGCTGGCAGGGACGGTGGGGGCTATGGCTACACCTTC.

This clonotype was detected a few times. At one end the junction does not follow the germline gene, possibly because of a read error. The V gene is TRBV12-3 or TRBV12-4, the J gene TRBJ1-1, with D tentatively TRBD1 (6 bases). The CDR3 is made up of 16 amino acids. CDR3 sequence: CASGFQRTGMVAEAFF. CDR3 bases: TGTGCCAGCGGTTTCCAGAGAACAGGGATGGTCGCTGAAGCTTTCTTT.

Many counts were recorded for this clonotype. V gene TRBV12-3 or TRBV12-4 combines with J gene TRBJ1-3; D unresolved. The CDR3 contains 11 residues. Trimming took 6 bases from V and 7 from J, leaving 7 bases between them. The DNA for the CDR3 is TGTGCCAGCAGCATAGGTAACACCATATATTTT. Translation: CASSIGNTIYF.

V gene TRBV20-1 combines with J gene TRBJ2-1; the D gene is possibly TRBD2 (7 bases). Germline V gene sequence: CDR1 DFQATT, CDR2 SNEGSKA (reference sequence). V gave up 7 bases and J gave up 4 bases, with 20 bases separating them. The CDR3 length is 15 residues. The chain's CDR3 is CSVRNRGAKYNEQFF. The DNA of the CDR3 is TGCAGTGTTCGTAACCGGGGGGCAAAGTACAATGAGCAGTTCTTC.

This clonotype was recorded at least ten times. The chain recombines TRBV3-1 with TRBJ2-1, with D uncertain. Germline loops: CDR1 LGHDT, CDR2 YNNKEL (reference sequence). The CDR3 loop spans 16 amino acids. V gave up 4 bases and J gave up 0 bases, with 13 bases separating them. Here the CDR3 DNA reads TGTGCCAGCAGCCCTAGAGAGAGGAGCTCCTACAATGAGCAGTTCTTC. Protein product: CASSPRERSSYNEQFF.